The 18 T cell receptor beta chains given below trace back to one sample, sequenced in a study of blood T cell repertoires in COVID-19. Some clones are missing from TCRdb's copy, which holds only in-frame ones; the method was immunoSEQ multiplex PCR. The repertoire holds some 500,000 clones, with roughly 90% as singletons. Sequencing was done on a sample of PBMCs or T cells enriched from blood (not recorded which). These receptors all stem from a middle-aged woman who had recovered from COVID-19.

The CDR3 is CSVSRSNTGELFF. The DNA for the CDR3 is TGCAGCGTTTCTAGGTCTAACACCGGGGAGCTGTTTTTT. V and J are TRBV29-1 and TRBJ2-2, with D unresolved. CDR3 length: 13 residues. V was clipped by 5 bases and J by 2 bases, with 9 bases between them. Germline-derived CDR1 and CDR2 are SQVTM and ANQGSEA.

This clone showed up just a few times. This sequence joins TRBV6-2 or TRBV6-3 and TRBJ2-7; 9 bases are shared with TRBD1. CDR3 size: 15 residues. The V gene's germline CDR1 is MNHEY and CDR2 SVGEGT. The junction had 10 bases not matched to a gene; V was cut back by 5 bases and J by 5 bases. Written as DNA, the CDR3 is TGTGCCAGCAGTAATCCGGGACAGGGTATCGACGAGCAGTACTTC. This translates into CASSNPGQGIDEQYF.

This clone came up once. The V and J genes are TRBV6-5 and TRBJ1-1; the D gene is possibly TRBD1 (5 bases). CDR3 length: 12 amino acids. The V and J ends lost 7 bases and 7 bases respectively, with 13 bases between them. Looked up from germline, CDR1 is MNHEY and CDR2 is SVGAGI. The CDR3 bases are TGTGCCAGCATAGGAGACAGCTTTGAAGCTTTCTTT. Its protein is CASIGDSFEAFF.

The rearrangement uses TRBV5-4 and TRBJ1-1; D ambiguous. The CDR3 runs 15 residues. CDR1 is SGHNT, CDR2 YYREEE, per germline (reference sequence). V lost 1 base to trimming and J lost 5 bases, with 15 bases between them. The CDR3 region is CASSLPSRAGTEAFF. The CDR3 DNA follows: TGTGCCAGCAGCTTGCCTTCCCGAGCGGGGACTGAAGCTTTCTTT.

This sequence joins TRBV5-1 and TRBJ1-2; 7 positions match TRBD1. Germline trimming cut 7 bases from V and 5 bases from J; bases unmatched to any gene: 5. CDR3 length equals 12 residues. CDR1 and CDR2 from the germline V gene are SGHRS and YFSETQ. The CDR3 protein is CASQGVGYGYTF. CDR3 coding DNA: TGCGCCAGCCAGGGGGTAGGGTATGGCTACACCTTC.

The chain recombines TRBV12-5 with TRBJ1-2, with D unclear. The CDR3 covers 13 residues. Germline loops: CDR1 LGHNT, CDR2 FRNRAP. Trimming took off 5 bases at V and 3 bases at J, with 10 bases between the two ends. The chain's CDR3 is CASGPELHYGYTF. The CDR3 DNA is TGTGCTAGTGGTCCCGAGCTACACTATGGCTACACCTTC. Complete variable domain (other parts from reference TRBV12-5 and TRBJ1-2): DARVTQTPRHKVTEMGQEVTMRCQPILGHNTVFWYRQTMMQGLELLAYFRNRAPLDDSGMPKDRFSAEMPDATLATLKIQPSEPRDSAVYFCASGPELHYGYTFGSGTRLTVV.

The chain couples TRBV14 to TRBJ2-5; D possibly corresponds to TRBD2 (5 bases). V lost 3 bases and J lost 2, with 10 bases in between. Germline-derived CDR1 and CDR2 are SGHDN and FVKESK. This CDR3 comprises 14 residues. The CDR3 DNA reads TGTGCCAGCAGCCATCGAACGGGGCAAGAGACCCAGTACTTC. Translated: CASSHRTGQETQYF. Combining the CDR3 with reference TRBV14 and TRBJ2-5 gives the whole variable domain EAGVTQFPSHSVIEKGQTVTLRCDPISGHDNLYWYRRVMGKEIKFLLHFVKESKQDESGMPNNRFLAERTGGTYSTLKVQPAELEDSGVYFCASSHRTGQETQYFGPGTRLLVL.

This chain joins TRBV6-5 and TRBJ1-4, with D possibly TRBD1 on 5 matching bases. This CDR3 contains 15 residues. Trimming took 5 bases from V and 3 from J, leaving 13 bases between them. The germline gives CDR1 MNHEY, CDR2 SVGAGI. CDR3 sequence: CASSPTGGPNEKLFF. The CDR3 coding sequence is TGTGCCAGCAGTCCTACCGGGGGACCTAATGAAAAACTGTTTTTT.

The chain couples TRBV5-1 to TRBJ2-7, with D possibly TRBD2 on 6 matching bases. With 4 bases removed from V and 0 bases from J, the gap between germline ends came to 14 bases. CDR1 SGHRS and CDR2 YFSETQ come from the germline V gene. The CDR3 contains 15 residues. CDR3 nucleotides: TGCGCCAGCAGCCCGGGACTCCGTGACTCCTACGAGCAGTACTTC. Translation: CASSPGLRDSYEQYF.

The rearrangement links TRBV5-4 to TRBJ1-1, with 9 positions matching TRBD1. The V gene end was trimmed by 4 bases and the J gene end by 6 bases; junction bases not matched to a gene: 7. CDR1 SGHNT and CDR2 YYREEE come from the germline V gene (reference sequence). The CDR3 runs to 14 residues. The CDR3 spells CASSQRDRAPEAFF. The CDR3 DNA sequence: TGTGCCAGCAGCCAGAGGGACAGGGCCCCTGAAGCTTTCTTT.

The rearrangement uses TRBV30 and TRBJ2-3, with TRBD2 matching over 9 bases. After removal of 0 bases from V and 8 bases from J, the junction contained 9 bases not matched to a gene. Germline V gene lookup returns CDR1 GTSNPN and CDR2 SVGIG (reference sequence). This CDR3 has 15 amino acids. The CDR3 sequence: CAWSVLGLAVSTQYF. The DNA for the CDR3 is TGTGCCTGGAGTGTACTGGGACTAGCAGTCAGTACGCAGTATTTT.

V is TRBV24-1 and J is TRBJ1-5, with D maybe TRBD1 (5 bases). Germline assignment: CDR1 KGHDR and CDR2 SFDVKD. This CDR3 contains 18 residues. Trimming took off 4 bases at V and 0 bases at J, with 18 bases between the two ends. CDR3 coding DNA: TGTGCCACCAGTGAGTCCGGGACTAATGGATATAGCAATCAGCCCCAGCATTTT. Translating gives CATSESGTNGYSNQPQHF.

The chain couples TRBV6-6 to TRBJ2-7, with D tentatively TRBD1 (6 bases). CDR3 length equals 15 residues. From germline, CDR1 is MNHNY and CDR2 SVGAGI (reference sequence). The germline V and J ends were trimmed by 3 bases and 4 bases, with 16 bases remaining between them. The CDR3 loop is CASSYATGQRYEQYF. DNA of the CDR3: TGTGCCAGCAGTTATGCAACGGGACAAAGGTACGAGCAGTACTTC.

The rearrangement joins TRBV4-3 to TRBJ2-4, with D perhaps TRBD2 (6 bases). Trimming took off 0 bases at V and 1 base at J, with 19 bases between the two ends. This CDR3 region has 19 residues. The V gene's germline CDR1 is LGHNA and CDR2 YSLEER. The CDR3 reads CASSQDDVGGSGAKNIQYF. In DNA, the CDR3 is TGCGCCAGCAGCCAAGACGACGTTGGGGGGTCGGGGGCCAAAAACATTCAGTACTTC.

The J gene is TRBJ2-1, the V gene TRBV11-3; 8 nucleotides agree with TRBD1. Germline V gene sequence: CDR1 SGHNT, CDR2 YENEEA. V trimming: 4 bases; J trimming: 8 bases; junction bases outside the gene matches: 7. There are 14 residues in the CDR3. The CDR3 loop reads CASSSPGQGHEQFF. The CDR3, as DNA: TGTGCCAGCAGCTCACCAGGACAGGGCCATGAGCAGTTCTTC.

V is TRBV19 and J is TRBJ2-5; 8 bases agree with TRBD1. The CDR3 consists of 14 residues. Germline-derived CDR1 and CDR2 are LNHDA and SQIVND (reference sequence). V was clipped by 4 bases and J by 6 bases; unmatched bases: 7. CDR3 amino acids: CASSTGQVFQTQYF. The DNA for the CDR3 is TGTGCCAGTAGTACGGGACAGGTATTCCAGACCCAGTACTTC.

This chain links TRBV12-5 with TRBJ1-3; D gene uncertain. With 6 bases removed from V and 2 bases from J, the gap between germline ends came to 5 bases. The CDR3 is made up of 12 amino acids. Germline V gives CDR1 LGHNT, CDR2 FRNRAP. CDR3: CASGPTGNTIYF. DNA for the CDR3: TGTGCTAGTGGCCCTACTGGAAACACCATATATTTT.

This rearrangement joins TRBV7-9 to TRBJ1-3; unclear D gene. CDR1 is SEHNR, CDR2 FQNEAQ, per germline (reference sequence). Trimming pared 3 bases from V and 8 bases from J, leaving 20 bases between. This CDR3 is built from 16 residues. The CDR3 reads CASSFSSVTTRDTIYF. The CDR3 nucleotides are TGTGCCAGCAGCTTTTCCTCGGTCACAACTCGGGACACCATATATTTT.